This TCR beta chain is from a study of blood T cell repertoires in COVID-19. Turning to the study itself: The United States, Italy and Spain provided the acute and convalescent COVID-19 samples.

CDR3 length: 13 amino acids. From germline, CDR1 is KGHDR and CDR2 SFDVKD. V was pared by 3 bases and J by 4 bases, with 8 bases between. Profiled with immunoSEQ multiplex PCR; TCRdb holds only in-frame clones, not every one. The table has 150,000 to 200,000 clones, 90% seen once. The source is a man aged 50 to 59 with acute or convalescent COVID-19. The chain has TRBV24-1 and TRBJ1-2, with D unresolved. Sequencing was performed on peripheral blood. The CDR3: CATSDPHIYGYTF. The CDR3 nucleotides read TGTGCCACCAGTGATCCCCACATCTATGGCTACACCTTC.